The present TCR beta chain was sequenced within a study of cytomegalovirus exposure and HLA in healthy donors. Study-wide results and limits: Owing to their indistinguishability, certain V segments, notably TRBV6-2 and TRBV6-3, were excluded. The investigators catalogued 164 TCR beta chains as cytomegalovirus-associated.

PCR primers comprised 60 Vbeta and 13 Jbeta primers. The repertoire was sequenced with immunoSEQ multiplex PCR; TCRdb's copy has only in-frame clones and lacks some. Of 110,000 to 150,000 clones in the sample, nearly 80% are singletons; the top ten hold around 4.9%. Germline CDR1 MDHEN, CDR2 SYDVKM. The CDR3 covers 15 residues. The V gene end was trimmed by 2 bases and the J gene end by 7 bases; junction bases not matched to a gene: 4. Remarks on this clone: Antigen unknown.

The sequence was obtained from a male donor in good health and CMV-seronegative. The chain has TRBV28 and TRBJ2-1, with TRBD2 matching 11 bases. The sample taken for sequencing was PBMCs. The chain's CDR3 is CASSLGTSGLNEQFF. The CDR3 coding sequence is TGTGCCAGCAGTTTAGGGACTAGCGGACTTAATGAGCAGTTCTTC.